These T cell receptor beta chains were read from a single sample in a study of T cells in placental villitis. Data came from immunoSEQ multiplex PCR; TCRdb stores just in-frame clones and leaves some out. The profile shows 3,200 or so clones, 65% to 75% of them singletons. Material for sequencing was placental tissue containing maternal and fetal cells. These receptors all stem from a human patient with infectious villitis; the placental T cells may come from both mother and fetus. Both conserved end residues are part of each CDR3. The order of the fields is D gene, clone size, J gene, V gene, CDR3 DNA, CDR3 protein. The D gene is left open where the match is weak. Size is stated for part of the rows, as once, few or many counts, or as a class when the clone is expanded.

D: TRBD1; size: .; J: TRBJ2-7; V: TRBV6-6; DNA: TGTGCCAGCAGTTTCGACAGGGGCACCTACGAGCAGTACTTC; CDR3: CASSFDRGTYEQYF
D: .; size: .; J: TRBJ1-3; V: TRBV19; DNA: TGTGCCAGTTCGGATGATTTCTCTGGAAACACCATATATTTT; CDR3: CASSDDFSGNTIYF
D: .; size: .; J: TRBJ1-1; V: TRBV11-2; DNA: TGTGCCAGCAGCTTATCAGAGAACACTGAAGCTTTCTTT; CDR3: CASSLSENTEAFF
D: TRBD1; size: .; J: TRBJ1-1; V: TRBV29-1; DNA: TGCAGCGTGACAGGGTTGGGGAACACTGAAGCTTTCTTT; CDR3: CSVTGLGNTEAFF
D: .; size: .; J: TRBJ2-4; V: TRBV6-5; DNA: TGTGCCAGCAGTTACAGGGACATTCAGTACTTC; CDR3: CASSYRDIQYF
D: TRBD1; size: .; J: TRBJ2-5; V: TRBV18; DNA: TGTGCCAGCTCACCGAACCAGGGGGCGGGAAAGACCCAGTACTTC; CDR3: CASSPNQGAGKTQYF
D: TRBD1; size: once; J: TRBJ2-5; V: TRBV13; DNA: TGTGCCAGCAGCTTAGGCCCGACAGGGGAGACCCAGTACTTC; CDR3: CASSLGPTGETQYF
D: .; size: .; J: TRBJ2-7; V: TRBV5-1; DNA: TGCGCCAGCAGCGGGGGACTGAGCTACGAGCAGTACTTC; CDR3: CASSGGLSYEQYF
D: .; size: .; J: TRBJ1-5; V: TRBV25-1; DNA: TGTGCCAGCAGCGAAGGCAGCAATCAGCCCCAGCATTTT; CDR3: CASSEGSNQPQHF
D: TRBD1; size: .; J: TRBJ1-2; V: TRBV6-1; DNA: TGTGCCAGCAGTGACGACAGACAGGGTGTGGATGGCTACACCTTC; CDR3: CASSDDRQGVDGYTF
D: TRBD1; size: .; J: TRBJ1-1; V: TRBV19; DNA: TGTGCCAGTAGACGGGACAGGGACCCGACTGAAGCTTTCTTT; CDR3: CASRRDRDPTEAFF
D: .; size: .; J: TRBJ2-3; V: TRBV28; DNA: TGTGCCAGCAGTTCATGGACTTATAGCACAGATACGCAGTATTTT; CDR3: CASSSWTYSTDTQYF
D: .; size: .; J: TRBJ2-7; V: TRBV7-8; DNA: TGTGCCAGCAGCCCTTGGGACACCGCCTACGAGCAGTACTTC; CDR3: CASSPWDTAYEQYF
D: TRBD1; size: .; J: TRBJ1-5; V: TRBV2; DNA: TGTGCCAGCAGTAAAGGCAGGGGGGGGGATCAGCCCCAGCATTTT; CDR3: CASSKGRGGDQPQHF
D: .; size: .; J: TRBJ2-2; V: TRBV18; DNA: TGTGCCAGCTCACCCGTCCTTGGGGGTCCCGGGGAGCTGTTTTTT; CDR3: CASSPVLGGPGELFF
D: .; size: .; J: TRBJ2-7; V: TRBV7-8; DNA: TGTGCCAGCAGCACGCCTACCGGGGAGCAGTACTTC; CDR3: CASSTPTGEQYF
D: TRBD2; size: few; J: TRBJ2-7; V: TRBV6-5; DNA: TGTGCCACCCTCGTAGGACTAGATTACGAGCAGTACTTC; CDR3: CATLVGLDYEQYF